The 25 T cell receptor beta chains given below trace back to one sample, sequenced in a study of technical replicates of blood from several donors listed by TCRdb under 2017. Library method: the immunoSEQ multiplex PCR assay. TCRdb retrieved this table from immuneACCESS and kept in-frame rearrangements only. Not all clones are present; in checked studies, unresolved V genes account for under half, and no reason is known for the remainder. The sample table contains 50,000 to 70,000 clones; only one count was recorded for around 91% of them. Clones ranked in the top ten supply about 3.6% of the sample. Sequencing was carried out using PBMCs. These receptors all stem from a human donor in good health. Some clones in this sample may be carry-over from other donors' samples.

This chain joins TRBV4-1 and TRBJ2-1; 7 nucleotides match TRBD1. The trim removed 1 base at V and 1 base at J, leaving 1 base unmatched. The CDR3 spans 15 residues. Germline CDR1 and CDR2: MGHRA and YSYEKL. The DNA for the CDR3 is TGCGCCAGCAGCCAAGTACAGGGGTCCTACAATGAGCAGTTCTTC. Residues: CASSQVQGSYNEQFF.

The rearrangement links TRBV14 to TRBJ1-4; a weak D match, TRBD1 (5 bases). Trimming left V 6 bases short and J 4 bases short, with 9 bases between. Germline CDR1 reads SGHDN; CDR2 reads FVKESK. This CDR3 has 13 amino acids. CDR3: CASSPGFNEKLFF. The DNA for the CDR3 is TGTGCCAGCAGTCCAGGGTTTAATGAAAAACTGTTTTTT. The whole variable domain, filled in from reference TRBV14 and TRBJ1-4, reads EAGVTQFPSHSVIEKGQTVTLRCDPISGHDNLYWYRRVMGKEIKFLLHFVKESKQDESGMPNNRFLAERTGGTYSTLKVQPAELEDSGVYFCASSPGFNEKLFFGSGTQLSVL.

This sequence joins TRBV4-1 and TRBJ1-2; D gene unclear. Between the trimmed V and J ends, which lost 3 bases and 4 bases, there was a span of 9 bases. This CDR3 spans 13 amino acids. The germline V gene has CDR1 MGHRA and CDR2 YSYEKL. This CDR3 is CASSQASGYGYTF. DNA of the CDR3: TGCGCCAGCAGCCAGGCTTCGGGCTATGGCTACACCTTC.

This CDR3 reads CASSLVQGGEKLFF. The DNA of the CDR3 is TGTGCCAGCAGCTTGGTACAGGGTGGAGAAAAACTGTTTTTT. The V gene is TRBV5-8, the J gene TRBJ1-4, with TRBD1 as a possible D gene (6 bases). Germline V gives CDR1 SGHTS, CDR2 YDEGEE. CDR3 length: 14 residues. The V end lost 0 bases, the J end lost 8 bases, and 11 bases lay between the germline ends.

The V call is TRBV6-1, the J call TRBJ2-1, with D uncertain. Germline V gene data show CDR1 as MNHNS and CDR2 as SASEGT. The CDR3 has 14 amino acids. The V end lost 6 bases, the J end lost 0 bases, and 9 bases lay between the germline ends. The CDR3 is CASRLMSSYNEQFF. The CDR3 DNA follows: TGTGCCAGCAGACTAATGAGCTCCTACAATGAGCAGTTCTTC.

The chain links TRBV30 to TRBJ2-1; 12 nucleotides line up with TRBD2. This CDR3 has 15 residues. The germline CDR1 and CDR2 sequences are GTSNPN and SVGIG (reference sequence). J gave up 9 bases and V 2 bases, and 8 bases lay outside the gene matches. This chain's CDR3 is CAWSTPGTSGLEQFF. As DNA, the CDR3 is TGTGCCTGGAGTACTCCCGGGACTAGCGGGCTTGAGCAGTTCTTC.

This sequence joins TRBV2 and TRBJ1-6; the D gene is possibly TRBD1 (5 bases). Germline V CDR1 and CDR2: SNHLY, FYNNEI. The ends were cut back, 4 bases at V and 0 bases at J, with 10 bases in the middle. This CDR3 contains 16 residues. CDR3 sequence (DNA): TGTGCCAGCAGTGGCTCGGGGGGCTCCTATAATTCACCCCTCCACTTT. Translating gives CASSGSGGSYNSPLHF.

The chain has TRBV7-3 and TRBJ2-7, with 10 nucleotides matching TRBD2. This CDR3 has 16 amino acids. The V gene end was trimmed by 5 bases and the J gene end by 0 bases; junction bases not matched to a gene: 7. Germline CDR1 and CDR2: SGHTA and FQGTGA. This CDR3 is CASSTMGLAFSYEQYF. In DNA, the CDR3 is TGTGCCAGCAGCACCATGGGACTAGCGTTCTCCTACGAGCAGTACTTC.

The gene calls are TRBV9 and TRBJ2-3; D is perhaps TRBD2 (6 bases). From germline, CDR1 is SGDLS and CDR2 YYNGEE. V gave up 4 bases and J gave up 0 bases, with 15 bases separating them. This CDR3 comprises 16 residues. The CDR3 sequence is CASSLTGLTSTDTQYF. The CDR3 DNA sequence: TGTGCCAGCAGCTTAACTGGACTAACCAGCACAGATACGCAGTATTTT.

CDR3 region: CASSPGQGISYEQYF. The DNA of the CDR3 is TGTGCCAGTAGCCCGGGACAGGGGATCTCCTACGAGCAGTACTTC. The chain combines TRBV19 with TRBJ2-7, with 10 bases lining up with TRBD1. Germline V gene data show CDR1 as LNHDA and CDR2 as SQIVND (reference sequence). Unmatched junction bases numbered 5, after V lost 6 bases and J lost 0 bases. The CDR3 runs to 15 residues.

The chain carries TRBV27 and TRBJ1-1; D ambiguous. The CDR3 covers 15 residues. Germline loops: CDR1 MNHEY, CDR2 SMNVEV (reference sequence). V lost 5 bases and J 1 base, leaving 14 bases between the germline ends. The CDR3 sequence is CASSRIDDWNTEAFF. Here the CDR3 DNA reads TGTGCCAGCAGTCGCATTGACGACTGGAACACTGAAGCTTTCTTT.

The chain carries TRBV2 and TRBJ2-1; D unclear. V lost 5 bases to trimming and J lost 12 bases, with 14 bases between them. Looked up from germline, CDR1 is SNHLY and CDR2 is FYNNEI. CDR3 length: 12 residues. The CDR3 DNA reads TGTGCCAGCAGTCGCGCCCTAGACCCGCAGTTCTTC. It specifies CASSRALDPQFF.

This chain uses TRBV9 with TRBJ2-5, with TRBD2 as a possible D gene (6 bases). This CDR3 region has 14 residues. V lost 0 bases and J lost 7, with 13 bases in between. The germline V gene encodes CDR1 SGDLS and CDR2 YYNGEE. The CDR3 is CASSVAGSPGTQYF. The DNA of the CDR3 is TGTGCCAGCAGCGTAGCCGGGAGCCCGGGGACCCAGTACTTC.

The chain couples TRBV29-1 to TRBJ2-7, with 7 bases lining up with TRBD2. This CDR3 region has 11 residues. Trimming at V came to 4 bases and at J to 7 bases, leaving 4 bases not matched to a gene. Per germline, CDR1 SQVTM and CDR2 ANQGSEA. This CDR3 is CSVGNSGEQYF. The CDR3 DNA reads TGCAGCGTTGGGAATAGCGGGGAGCAGTACTTC.

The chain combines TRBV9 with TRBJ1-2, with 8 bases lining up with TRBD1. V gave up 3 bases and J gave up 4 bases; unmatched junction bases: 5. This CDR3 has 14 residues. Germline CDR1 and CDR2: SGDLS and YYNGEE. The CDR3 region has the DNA TGTGCCAGCAGCGATAAACAGGGGGGCTATGGCTACACCTTC. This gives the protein CASSDKQGGYGYTF.

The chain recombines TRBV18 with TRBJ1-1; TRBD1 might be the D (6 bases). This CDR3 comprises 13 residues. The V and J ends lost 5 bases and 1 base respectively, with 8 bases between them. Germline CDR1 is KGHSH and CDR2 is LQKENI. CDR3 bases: TGTGCCAGCTCATCGGGACAGAACACTGAAGCTTTCTTT. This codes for CASSSGQNTEAFF.

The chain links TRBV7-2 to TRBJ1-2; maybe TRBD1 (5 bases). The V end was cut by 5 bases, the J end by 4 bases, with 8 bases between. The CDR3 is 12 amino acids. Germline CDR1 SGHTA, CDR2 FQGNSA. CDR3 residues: CASSPDTYGYTF. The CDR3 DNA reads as TGTGCCAGCAGCCCGGACACCTATGGCTACACCTTC.

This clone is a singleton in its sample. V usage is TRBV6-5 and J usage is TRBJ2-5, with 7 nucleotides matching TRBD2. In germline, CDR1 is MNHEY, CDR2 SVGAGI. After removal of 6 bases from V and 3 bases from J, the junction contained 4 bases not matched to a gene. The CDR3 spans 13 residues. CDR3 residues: CASRASGKETQYF. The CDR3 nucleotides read TGTGCCAGCAGGGCTAGCGGAAAAGAGACCCAGTACTTC.

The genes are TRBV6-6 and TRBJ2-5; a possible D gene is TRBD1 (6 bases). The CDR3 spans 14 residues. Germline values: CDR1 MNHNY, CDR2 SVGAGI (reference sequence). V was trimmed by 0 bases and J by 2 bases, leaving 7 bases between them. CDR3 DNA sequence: TGTGCCAGCAGTTACTCAGGGACACAAGAGACCCAGTACTTC. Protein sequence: CASSYSGTQETQYF.

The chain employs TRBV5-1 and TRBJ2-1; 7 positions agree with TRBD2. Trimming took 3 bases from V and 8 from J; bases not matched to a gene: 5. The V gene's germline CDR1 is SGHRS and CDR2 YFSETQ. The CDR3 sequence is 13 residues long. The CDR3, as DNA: TGCGCCAGCAGCTCTCTGCTAGCGGATGAGCAGTTCTTC. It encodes CASSSLLADEQFF.

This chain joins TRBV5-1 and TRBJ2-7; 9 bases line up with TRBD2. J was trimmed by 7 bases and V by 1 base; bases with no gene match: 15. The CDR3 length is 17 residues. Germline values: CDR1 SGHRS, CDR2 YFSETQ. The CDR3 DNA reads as TGCGCCAGCAGCTTGTTAAAGGTTGGCGGGGGGGCTAAAGAGCAGTACTTC. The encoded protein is CASSLLKVGGGAKEQYF.

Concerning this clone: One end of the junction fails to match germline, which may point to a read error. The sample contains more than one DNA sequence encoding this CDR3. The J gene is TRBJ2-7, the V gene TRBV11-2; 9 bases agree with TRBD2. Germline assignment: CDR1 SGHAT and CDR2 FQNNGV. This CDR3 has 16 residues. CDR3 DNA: TGTGCCAGCAGCCACGTAGCGGGGGCCCACTCCTATGAGCAGTACTTC. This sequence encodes CASSHVAGAHSYEQYF.

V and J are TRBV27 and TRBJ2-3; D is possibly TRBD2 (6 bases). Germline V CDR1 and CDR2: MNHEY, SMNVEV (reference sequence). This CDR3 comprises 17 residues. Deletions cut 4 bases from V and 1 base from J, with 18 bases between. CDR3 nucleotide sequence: TGTGCCAGCAGTTATGGGGCTGGGGGGTACCGCACAGATACGCAGTATTTT. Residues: CASSYGAGGYRTDTQYF.

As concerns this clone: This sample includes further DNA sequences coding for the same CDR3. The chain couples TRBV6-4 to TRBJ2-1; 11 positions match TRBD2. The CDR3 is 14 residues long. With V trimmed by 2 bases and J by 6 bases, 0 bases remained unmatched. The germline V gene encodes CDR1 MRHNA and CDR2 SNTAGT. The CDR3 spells CASSDGTSGNEQFF. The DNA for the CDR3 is TGTGCCAGCAGTGACGGGACTAGCGGCAATGAGCAGTTCTTC.

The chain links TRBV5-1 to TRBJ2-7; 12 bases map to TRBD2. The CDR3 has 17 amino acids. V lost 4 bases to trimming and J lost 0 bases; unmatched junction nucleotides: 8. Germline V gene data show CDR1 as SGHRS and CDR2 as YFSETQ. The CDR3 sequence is CASSLTSGGPLSYEQYF. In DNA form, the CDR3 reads TGCGCCAGCAGCCTGACTAGCGGGGGCCCCCTCTCCTACGAGCAGTACTTC.